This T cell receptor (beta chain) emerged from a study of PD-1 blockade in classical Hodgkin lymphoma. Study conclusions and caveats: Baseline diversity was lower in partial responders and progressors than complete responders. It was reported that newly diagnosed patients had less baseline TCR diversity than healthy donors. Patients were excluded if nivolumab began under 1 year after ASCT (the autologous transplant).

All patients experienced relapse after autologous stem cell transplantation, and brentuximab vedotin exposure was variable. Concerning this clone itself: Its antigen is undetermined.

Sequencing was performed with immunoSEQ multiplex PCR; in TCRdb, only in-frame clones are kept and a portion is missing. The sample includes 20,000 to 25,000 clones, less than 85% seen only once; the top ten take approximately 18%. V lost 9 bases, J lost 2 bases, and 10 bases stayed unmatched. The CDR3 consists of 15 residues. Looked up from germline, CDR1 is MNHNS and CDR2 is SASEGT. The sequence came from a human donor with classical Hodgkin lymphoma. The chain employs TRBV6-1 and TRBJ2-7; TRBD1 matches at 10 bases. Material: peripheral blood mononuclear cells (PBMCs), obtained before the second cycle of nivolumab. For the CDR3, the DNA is TGTGCCAGTAACCTTTTCGGGACAGGGGCCTACGAGCAGTACTTC. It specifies CASNLFGTGAYEQYF.